This T cell receptor beta chain was profiled in a study of blood T cell repertoires in COVID-19. Study at large: Samples of COVID-19 (acute and convalescent) were obtained from the United States, Italy and Spain.

The method was immunoSEQ multiplex PCR; TCRdb's version includes in-frame clones alone and lacks a portion of them. The sample yields approximately 250,000 clones, roughly 84% seen once. This CDR3 has 15 residues. V shed 3 bases and J 1 base; nucleotides not matched to a gene: 1. Germline loops: CDR1 SGHKS, CDR2 YYEKEE (reference sequence). Sequencing used peripheral blood. The TCR originated in a woman in her thirties or forties who had recovered from COVID-19. The chain employs TRBV5-5 and TRBJ2-1; 10 bases map to TRBD1. CDR3 in amino acids: CASSWGQGSYNEQFF. The CDR3, as DNA: TGTGCCAGCAGCTGGGGACAGGGGTCCTACAATGAGCAGTTCTTC.